Here is one T cell receptor (beta chain) with its context. This entry is derived from a study of blood T cell repertoires in COVID-19. Study overall: Researchers got acute and convalescent COVID-19 samples from the United States, Italy and Spain. PBMCs, B-cell-depleted T cells, or T cells were the source of the cDNA or gDNA that made up the material.

Per the original data handling: Cell counts per sample came from amplifying reference gene primers. Only in-frame clones appear in the TCRdb table, and some are missing; sequencing was by immunoSEQ multiplex PCR. V, J and clone size derive from that table, while D and trimming were established from the DNA sequence. The sample records approximately 230,000 clones, 65% to 90% being singletons. The V end lost 6 bases, the J end lost 3 bases, and 12 bases lay between the germline ends. This CDR3 comprises 13 residues. CDR1 is MNHEY, CDR2 SVGAGI, per germline. The receptor's source is a woman over 75 with active or convalescent COVID-19. The chain couples TRBV6-5 to TRBJ2-7; D is possibly TRBD2 (5 bases). Sequencing was carried out using peripheral blood. The CDR3 protein is CASRPTSGYEQYF. As DNA, the CDR3 is TGTGCCAGCAGACCTACGAGCGGCTACGAGCAGTACTTC.